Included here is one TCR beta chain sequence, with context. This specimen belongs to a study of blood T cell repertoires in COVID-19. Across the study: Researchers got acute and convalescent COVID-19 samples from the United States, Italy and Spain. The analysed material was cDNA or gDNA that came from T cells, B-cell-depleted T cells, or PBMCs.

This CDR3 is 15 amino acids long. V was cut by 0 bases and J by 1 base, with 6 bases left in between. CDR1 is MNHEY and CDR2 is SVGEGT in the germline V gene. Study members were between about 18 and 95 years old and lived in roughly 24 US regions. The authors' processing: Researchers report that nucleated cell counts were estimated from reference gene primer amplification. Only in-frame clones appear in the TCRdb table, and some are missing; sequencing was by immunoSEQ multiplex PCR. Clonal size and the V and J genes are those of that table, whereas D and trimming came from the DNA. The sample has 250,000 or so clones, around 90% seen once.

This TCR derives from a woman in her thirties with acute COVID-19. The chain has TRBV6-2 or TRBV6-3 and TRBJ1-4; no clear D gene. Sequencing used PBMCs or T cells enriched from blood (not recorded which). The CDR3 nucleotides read TGTGCCAGCAGTTACTCCGGCGGAACTAATGAAAAACTGTTTTTT. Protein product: CASSYSGGTNEKLFF.